Presented here are 24 T cell receptor beta chains from one specimen sequenced in a study of sequential checkpoint blockade in melanoma. Clones were read by immunoSEQ multiplex PCR, and TCRdb kept only the in-frame ones, dropping some. Of thousands of clones detected, roughly 24% appear once; the ten largest clones hold about 9.1%. Specified treatment: randomized to nivolumab then ipilimumab (arm A) or the reverse (arm B). The sample was tumor tissue (inferred from file names), taken from a patient given nivolumab and ipilimumab in sequence. The receptors derive from a human donor with melanoma.

The chain employs TRBV6-8 and TRBJ2-7; 10 bases fit TRBD2. The CDR3 sequence is 18 residues long. CDR1 MNHGY and CDR2 SAAAGT come from the germline V gene. J gave up 1 base and V 2 bases, and 11 bases lay outside the gene matches. This CDR3 is CASSYVLAGEIGSYEQYF. Here the CDR3 DNA reads TGTGCCAGCAGTTACGTCCTAGCGGGGGAAATAGGGTCCTACGAGCAGTACTTC.

This sequence joins TRBV5-1 and TRBJ2-7, with 7 nucleotides matching TRBD1. The CDR3 loop spans 15 amino acids. Germline V gene sequence: CDR1 SGHRS, CDR2 YFSETQ. Trimming cost V 3 bases and J 0 bases; bases outside gene matches: 6. The CDR3 DNA reads TGCGCCAGCAGCTCCTTTCGGGACAGCTCCTACGAGCAGTACTTC. Protein: CASSSFRDSSYEQYF. Variable domain in full (rest from reference TRBV5-1 and TRBJ2-7): KAGVTQTPRYLIKTRGQQVTLSCSPISGHRSVSWYQQTPGQGLQFLFEYFSETQRNKGNFPGRFSGRQFSNSRSEMNVSTLELGDSALYLCASSSFRDSSYEQYFGPGTRLTVT.

This clone was detected ten times or more. This chain uses TRBV11-3 with TRBJ2-3, with TRBD2 identical over 12 bases. V was pared by 1 base and J by 4 bases, with 6 bases of the junction left unmatched. There are 17 residues in the CDR3. Germline V gene sequence: CDR1 SGHNT, CDR2 YENEEA. CDR3 amino acids: CASSLVASGGASDTQYF. CDR3 nucleotides: TGTGCCAGCAGCTTAGTTGCTAGCGGGGGGGCATCAGATACGCAGTATTTT. Supplemented by reference TRBV11-3 and TRBJ2-3, the full variable domain reads EAGVVQSPRYKIIEKKQPVAFWCNPISGHNTLYWYLQNLGQGPELLIRYENEEAVDDSQLPKDRFSAERLKGVDSTLKIQPAELGDSAVYLCASSLVASGGASDTQYFGPGTRLTVL.

By share of the sample, this clone is medium-sized. The chain carries TRBV11-3 and TRBJ1-1; a weak D match, TRBD1 (6 bases). V was cut by 2 bases and J by 1 base, with 8 bases left in between. This CDR3 contains 14 residues. The V gene's germline CDR1 is SGHNT and CDR2 YENEEA. The CDR3 reads CASSLTQGNTEAFF. CDR3 DNA sequence: TGTGCCAGCAGCTTAACACAGGGGAACACTGAAGCTTTCTTT.

The rearrangement joins TRBV6-8 to TRBJ2-5; no reliable D call. In germline, CDR1 is MNHGY, CDR2 SAAAGT. The CDR3 covers 15 residues. Trimming took off 2 bases at V and 1 base at J, with 11 bases between the two ends. The CDR3 protein is CASSYPERIQETQYF. The CDR3 nucleotides read TGTGCCAGCAGTTACCCCGAGCGAATCCAAGAGACCCAGTACTTC.

This clone was seen a few times. The chain uses TRBV30 and TRBJ1-1, with 7 bases matching TRBD1. Trimming at V came to 2 bases and at J to 8 bases, leaving 5 bases not matched to a gene. The CDR3 is 12 residues long. CDR1 GTSNPN and CDR2 SVGIG come from the germline V gene (reference sequence). DNA of the CDR3: TGTGCCTGGAGTTCGCGGGGACAGGAAGCTTTCTTT. The encoded protein is CAWSSRGQEAFF.

Sample share makes this clone medium-sized. The chain couples TRBV11-3 to TRBJ2-1; 7 bases match TRBD2. CDR3 length: 15 residues. The V gene's germline CDR1 is SGHNT and CDR2 YENEEA. The V gene end was trimmed by 1 base and the J gene end by 8 bases; junction bases not matched to a gene: 8. CDR3 loop: CASSLGGTGRDEQFF. As DNA, the CDR3 is TGTGCCAGCAGCTTAGGAGGGACGGGGAGGGATGAGCAGTTCTTC.

The chain combines TRBV5-1 with TRBJ2-3, with 9 bases lining up with TRBD2. CDR1 SGHRS and CDR2 YFSETQ come from the germline V gene. V shed 3 bases, J shed 7 bases, and the junction held 18 bases outside the gene matches. The CDR3 runs 18 residues. The CDR3 nucleotides are TGCGCCAGCAGCTCTCGGAATTGGCGGGAGGGGTTCGAAAATACGCAGTATTTT. This gives the protein CASSSRNWREGFENTQYF.

This clone rates as medium-sized. This chain joins TRBV11-3 and TRBJ1-3; 7 bases map to TRBD1. Trimming at V came to 2 bases and at J to 4 bases, leaving 5 bases not matched to a gene. This CDR3 is built from 15 residues. The V gene's germline CDR1 is SGHNT and CDR2 YENEEA. For the CDR3, the DNA is TGTGCCAGCAGCTTAACGACAGGGCGGGGAAACACCATATATTTT. This translates into CASSLTTGRGNTIYF.

The V call is TRBV6-8, the J call TRBJ1-4; perhaps TRBD1 as D (6 bases). The CDR3 is 13 residues long. Germline CDR1 is MNHGY and CDR2 is SAAAGT. Deletions cut 6 bases from V and 8 bases from J, with 13 bases between. CDR3 DNA sequence: TGTGCCAGCAGCCGGGACGGGACAGAAAAACTGTTTTTT. This encodes CASSRDGTEKLFF.

The chain employs TRBV19 and TRBJ2-4; 15 bases map to TRBD2. The germline gives CDR1 LNHDA, CDR2 SQIVND (reference sequence). The V and J ends lost 5 bases and 7 bases, in that order; junction bases with no gene match: 9. The CDR3 consists of 17 residues. The CDR3 DNA reads TGTGCCAGTAGTTGGACCGGGACTAGCGGGAGGAGGAACATTCAGTACTTC. Translating gives CASSWTGTSGRRNIQYF.

This clone has more than one count but fewer than ten. The V and J genes are TRBV6-8 and TRBJ2-2, with D unclear. CDR3 length equals 12 residues. Germline CDR1 reads MNHGY; CDR2 reads SAAAGT. Trimming stripped 2 bases from V and 5 bases from J, with 3 bases between. The CDR3 loop is CASSYSTGELFF. The CDR3 DNA sequence: TGTGCCAGCAGTTACAGTACCGGGGAGCTGTTTTTT.

This clone appeared a few times. This CDR3 is CASSQGGGFAYEQYF. The CDR3 DNA reads TGCGCCAGCAGCCAAGGCGGGGGGTTTGCCTACGAGCAGTACTTC. The V call is TRBV23-1, the J call TRBJ2-7; 8 positions agree with TRBD2. TRBV23-1 is filed as an ORF, its function uncertain. Trimming took 6 bases from V and 2 from J; bases not matched to a gene: 9. The CDR3 is 15 amino acids.

This chain links TRBV15 with TRBJ2-7; possibly TRBD2 for D (5 bases). The ends were cut back, 6 bases at V and 6 bases at J, with 18 bases in the middle. The CDR3 covers 14 residues. Germline assignment: CDR1 LNHNV and CDR2 YYDKDF (reference sequence). Written as DNA, the CDR3 is TGTGCCACCAGTATTGACCGCGGGCTAAGCGAGCAGTACTTC. This encodes CATSIDRGLSEQYF. The complete variable domain, with remaining parts taken from reference TRBV15 and TRBJ2-7, reads DAMVIQNPRYQVTQFGKPVTLSCSQTLNHNVMYWYQQKSSQAPKLLFHYYDKDFNNEADTPDNFQSRRPNTSFCFLDIRSPGLGDTAMYLCATSIDRGLSEQYFGPGTRLTVT.

The chain combines TRBV11-3 with TRBJ2-1; the match to TRBD1 covers 10 bases. The J segment lost 8 bases and the V segment lost 5 bases, leaving 6 bases of the junction unmatched. Germline-derived CDR1 and CDR2 are SGHNT and YENEEA. There are 14 residues in the CDR3. The CDR3 here is CASSATGGFDEQFF. CDR3 sequence (DNA): TGTGCCAGCAGCGCGACAGGGGGCTTTGATGAGCAGTTCTTC. Based on the CDR3 plus reference TRBV11-3 and TRBJ2-1, the full variable domain is EAGVVQSPRYKIIEKKQPVAFWCNPISGHNTLYWYLQNLGQGPELLIRYENEEAVDDSQLPKDRFSAERLKGVDSTLKIQPAELGDSAVYLCASSATGGFDEQFFGPGTRLTVL.

This clone occurred a few times. The chain links TRBV28 to TRBJ2-3; D unresolved. Trimming stripped 3 bases from V and 1 base from J, with 8 bases between. This CDR3 comprises 14 residues. The germline gives CDR1 MDHEN, CDR2 SYDVKM. CDR3 nucleotides: TGTGCCAGCAGTTTCTTGAGTGGCACAGATACGCAGTATTTT. Translated: CASSFLSGTDTQYF. Looking up the rest from reference TRBV28 and TRBJ2-3 gives the full variable domain: DVKVTQSSRYLVKRTGEKVFLECVQDMDHENMFWYRQDPGLGLRLIYFSYDVKMKEKGDIPEGYSVSREKKERFSLILESASTNQTSMYLCASSFLSGTDTQYFGPGTRLTVL.

This clone was observed a handful of times. The genes are TRBV9 and TRBJ1-2; 7 bases line up with TRBD1. Germline trimming cut 3 bases from V and 9 bases from J; bases unmatched to any gene: 8. The CDR3 has 13 amino acids. The germline gives CDR1 SGDLS, CDR2 YYNGEE. CDR3 amino acids: CASSARTGFSYTF. In DNA, the CDR3 is TGTGCCAGCAGCGCGAGGACAGGTTTCAGCTACACCTTC.

The sample holds many counts of this clone. The chain has TRBV11-3 and TRBJ2-1; TRBD1 is a possible D gene (6 bases). Trimming stripped 3 bases from V and 5 bases from J, with 14 bases between. The CDR3 contains 15 residues. Germline V gene sequence: CDR1 SGHNT, CDR2 YENEEA. Written as DNA, the CDR3 is TGTGCCAGCAGCTTGGTGGCCGGGGACAACAATGAGCAGTTCTTC. Residues: CASSLVAGDNNEQFF.

This clone was recorded many times. The chain carries TRBV11-3 and TRBJ2-7; tentatively, D is TRBD1 or TRBD2 (5 bases each). The V gene lost 5 bases and the J gene lost 5 bases, with 25 bases spanning the gap. Germline CDR1 and CDR2: SGHNT and YENEEA. The CDR3 extends over 17 amino acids. CDR3 DNA sequence: TGTGCCAGCAGCCAGAATCCCGGGACGGGGTTATTAAACGAGCAGTACTTC. Translating gives CASSQNPGTGLLNEQYF.

This clone has more than one count but fewer than ten. This chain connects TRBV11-3 to TRBJ2-1; D is possibly TRBD1 (5 bases). The germline CDR1 and CDR2 sequences are SGHNT and YENEEA. V dropped 0 bases and J dropped 7 bases, with 13 bases sitting between them. The CDR3 extends over 15 amino acids. CDR3: CASSLDVRSGNEQFF. The CDR3 DNA reads as TGTGCCAGCAGCTTAGATGTGCGGTCAGGGAATGAGCAGTTCTTC.

By proportion, this clone is medium-sized. The chain joins TRBV11-3 to TRBJ1-5, with TRBD1 matching over 8 bases. The length of the CDR3 is 15 residues. V was clipped by 3 bases and J by 7 bases; unmatched bases: 8. Germline CDR1 is SGHNT and CDR2 is YENEEA. CDR3 sequence (DNA): TGTGCCAGCAGCTTGGATCAGGGGGCCGGACAGCCCCAGCATTTT. Its protein product is CASSLDQGAGQPQHF.

The chain's CDR3 is CASTQSSETQYF. The DNA of the CDR3 is TGTGCCAGCACTCAATCTAGCGAGACCCAGTACTTC. V is TRBV12-5 and J is TRBJ2-5; D is possibly TRBD2 (5 bases). Germline CDR1 and CDR2: LGHNT and FRNRAP. This CDR3 region has 12 residues. The full variable domain, with the rest looked up from reference TRBV12-5 and TRBJ2-5, is DARVTQTPRHKVTEMGQEVTMRCQPILGHNTVFWYRQTMMQGLELLAYFRNRAPLDDSGMPKDRFSAEMPDATLATLKIQPSEPRDSAVYFCASTQSSETQYFGPGTRLLVL.

This clone is medium-sized in the sample. The chain employs TRBV11-3 and TRBJ1-1; D not resolved. Per germline, CDR1 SGHNT and CDR2 YENEEA. Trimming removed 7 bases from V and 5 bases from J, with 17 bases in between. The CDR3 spans 14 residues. DNA for the CDR3: TGTGCCAGCATCCAGACGGGTCTCGGGACTGAAGCTTTCTTT. Translation gives CASIQTGLGTEAFF.

Only a few counts were recorded for this clone. The J gene is TRBJ2-5, the V gene TRBV28, with TRBD2 as a possible D gene (6 bases). Trimming stripped 9 bases from V and 5 bases from J, with 19 bases between. CDR1 MDHEN and CDR2 SYDVKM come from the germline V gene. The CDR3 covers 14 residues. The CDR3 spells CASNRDWGSETQYF. DNA for the CDR3: TGTGCCAGTAACCGGGACTGGGGTTCGGAGACCCAGTACTTC. Full variable domain (missing parts from reference TRBV28 and TRBJ2-5): DVKVTQSSRYLVKRTGEKVFLECVQDMDHENMFWYRQDPGLGLRLIYFSYDVKMKEKGDIPEGYSVSREKKERFSLILESASTNQTSMYLCASNRDWGSETQYFGPGTRLLVL.